This T cell receptor beta chain was observed in a study of blood T cell repertoires in COVID-19. Study details: Donors in the United States, Italy and Spain gave samples during acute or convalescent COVID-19. PBMCs, B-cell-depleted T cells, or T cells provided the cDNA or gDNA that made up the material.

Original handling: Amplification from reference gene primers served as the basis for estimated nucleated cell counts. The table came from immunoSEQ multiplex PCR; TCRdb's copy has only in-frame clones and leaves some out. V, J and clone size are those of that table, while D and trimming were read from the DNA. The sample yields about 120,000 clones, roughly 88% seen once. Germline V CDR1 and CDR2: SGHNT, YENEEA. The length of the CDR3 is 15 residues. Between the trimmed V and J ends, which lost 1 base and 4 bases, there was a span of 10 bases. Input material: peripheral blood. The clonotype comes from a man aged 40-49 years with acute or convalescent COVID-19. V usage is TRBV11-3 and J usage is TRBJ2-2; D is undetermined. CDR3 loop: CASSLGSSGTGELFF. The CDR3 DNA reads as TGTGCCAGCAGCTTAGGATCATCCGGCACCGGGGAGCTGTTTTTT.